The rows below give T cell receptor beta chains drawn from one sample of a study of cytomegalovirus exposure and HLA in healthy donors. Measured with immunoSEQ multiplex PCR; TCRdb has only the in-frame clones, and not every one. The sample carries about 160,000 clones, 80% recorded once. Sequenced material: PBMCs. Receptor source: a young man in good health and CMV-seronegative. CDR3s include the opening cysteine and the closing phenylalanine or tryptophan. Each record gives: V gene, clone size, D gene, J gene, CDR3 protein, CDR3 DNA. D genes are given only for firm matches. A row's size may be missing; if present it is once, few, many or a size class.

TRBV6-5,NA,NA,TRBJ1-1,CASSYLAKNTEAFF,TGTGCCAGCAGCTACCTAGCCAAGAACACTGAAGCTTTCTTT
TRBV27,NA,NA,TRBJ2-5,CASTNRVETQYF,TGTGCCAGCACCAATAGAGTAGAGACCCAGTACTTC
TRBV5-5,NA,TRBD1,TRBJ2-7,CASSVGRRGYYEQYF,TGTGCCAGCAGCGTAGGCCGCAGGGGGTACTACGAGCAGTACTTC
TRBV29-1,NA,TRBD1,TRBJ1-5,CSVSQGSDSNQPQHF,TGCAGCGTTTCACAGGGGTCGGATAGCAATCAGCCCCAGCATTTT
TRBV2,NA,TRBD1,TRBJ2-2,CASKGAVANTGELFF,TGTGCCAGCAAGGGGGCCGTAGCGAACACCGGGGAGCTGTTTTTT
TRBV15,NA,NA,TRBJ1-6,CATSPGGAYNSPLHF,TGTGCCACCAGCCCCGGGGGGGCCTATAATTCACCCCTCCACTTT
TRBV7-6,NA,TRBD1,TRBJ2-2,CASSHDRGQTGELFF,TGTGCCAGCAGCCACGACAGGGGGCAGACCGGGGAGCTGTTTTTT
TRBV27,NA,TRBD2,TRBJ2-1,CASSLNIGGRGEQFF,TGTGCCAGCAGTTTAAATATTGGCGGGAGAGGTGAGCAGTTCTTC
TRBV5-6,NA,NA,TRBJ2-5,CASSLISAGKETQYF,TGTGCCAGCAGCTTGATTTCGGCGGGAAAAGAGACCCAGTACTTC
TRBV7-2,NA,TRBD1,TRBJ1-1,CASSLTAGTGGERAFF,TGTGCCAGCAGCCTTACGGCCGGGACAGGGGGCGAGAGAGCTTTCTTT
TRBV9,NA,NA,TRBJ2-7,CASSVTASSYEQYF,TGTGCCAGCAGCGTAACAGCCTCCTCCTACGAGCAGTACTTC
TRBV19,NA,TRBD2,TRBJ2-1,CASSTGTSGGEQFF,TGTGCCAGTAGTACCGGGACTAGCGGGGGTGAGCAGTTCTTC
TRBV27,NA,NA,TRBJ2-1,CASWRYNEQFF,TGTGCCAGCTGGCGGTACAATGAGCAGTTCTTC
TRBV7-8,NA,NA,TRBJ1-3,CASSQKTRVAGNTIYF,TGTGCCAGCAGCCAAAAAACTAGGGTGGCCGGAAACACCATATATTTT
TRBV25-1,NA,TRBD1,TRBJ2-5,CASSLRQGEETQYF,TGTGCCAGCAGCCTACGACAGGGGGAAGAGACCCAGTACTTC
TRBV30,NA,TRBD1,TRBJ2-7,CAWSRQGDEQYF,TGTGCCTGGAGTCGACAGGGGGACGAGCAGTACTTC
TRBV28,NA,TRBD1,TRBJ1-1,CAYRGMGNTEAFF,TGTGCCTACAGGGGCATGGGGAACACTGAAGCTTTCTTT
TRBV5-1,once,TRBD2,TRBJ2-1,CASSSGGSGGVQFF,TGCGCCAGCAGCTCGGGAGGGTCCGGTGGGGTGCAGTTCTTC
TRBV19,NA,NA,TRBJ1-5,CASTTGFNQPQHF,TGTGCCAGTACTACAGGGTTTAATCAGCCCCAGCATTTT
TRBV11-3,NA,NA,TRBJ2-3,CASSLRAGGGTDTQYF,TGTGCCAGCAGCTTAAGGGCAGGGGGAGGAACAGATACGCAGTATTTT
TRBV10-3,NA,NA,TRBJ2-2,CAIRETGRLANTGELFF,TGTGCCATCAGGGAGACAGGCAGACTAGCCAACACCGGGGAGCTGTTTTTT
TRBV6-5,NA,NA,TRBJ1-6,CASSYPGIGSPLHF,TGTGCCAGCAGTTACCCGGGGATAGGATCACCCCTCCACTTT
TRBV19,NA,TRBD1,TRBJ2-7,CASSPRGDRVTYEQYF,TGTGCCAGTTCCCCCAGGGGGGACAGGGTGACCTACGAGCAGTACTTC
TRBV28,NA,NA,TRBJ1-5,CASSPGHGGNQPQHF,TGTGCCAGCAGTCCGGGACACGGAGGCAATCAGCCCCAGCATTTT
TRBV11-2,NA,NA,TRBJ1-4,CASSFRLAGGNEKLFF,TGTGCCAGCAGCTTTAGGTTGGCGGGAGGAAATGAAAAACTGTTTTTT
TRBV2,NA,TRBD1,TRBJ2-2,CASSEPDRAPNTGELFF,TGTGCCAGCAGTGAACCGGACAGGGCCCCCAACACCGGGGAGCTGTTTTTT
TRBV19,NA,NA,TRBJ2-5,CASSMGPSGQGEETQYF,TGTGCCAGTAGTATGGGTCCCAGCGGGCAGGGGGAAGAGACCCAGTACTTC
TRBV5-1,NA,TRBD1,TRBJ1-2,CASSLEETGGYYGYTF,TGCGCCAGCAGCTTGGAGGAGACAGGGGGTTACTATGGCTACACCTTC
TRBV7-9,NA,NA,TRBJ2-6,CASSLGHPSGANVLTF,TGTGCCAGCAGCTTGGGACACCCCTCTGGGGCCAACGTCCTGACTTTC
TRBV4-3,NA,NA,TRBJ1-5,CASSRQVDQPQHF,TGCGCCAGCTCCCGACAGGTCGATCAGCCCCAGCATTTT
TRBV9,once,TRBD2,TRBJ2-1,CASSADLLAGGPNEQFF,TGTGCCAGCAGCGCAGACCTACTAGCGGGAGGGCCCAATGAGCAGTTCTTC
TRBV7-9,NA,TRBD1,TRBJ2-1,CASSSTGGFRSNEQFF,TGTGCCAGCAGCTCGACAGGGGGATTCAGGTCCAATGAGCAGTTCTTC
TRBV5-1,once,TRBD1,TRBJ1-1,CASRDRTNTEAFF,TGCGCCAGCAGGGACAGGACGAACACTGAAGCTTTCTTT
TRBV27,NA,TRBD2,TRBJ2-2,CASSPSRTRRPTGELFF,TGTGCCAGCAGTCCGTCTCGGACTAGACGCCCTACCGGGGAGCTGTTTTTT
TRBV11-2,NA,TRBD2,TRBJ2-5,CASSFSSGKETQYF,TGTGCCAGCAGCTTTTCTAGCGGAAAAGAGACCCAGTACTTC
TRBV28,NA,NA,TRBJ2-5,CASTGAPWETQYF,TGTGCCAGCACAGGGGCGCCTTGGGAGACCCAGTACTTC
TRBV27,once,NA,TRBJ2-5,CASRGRGTQETQYF,TGTGCCAGCAGGGGCAGGGGTACCCAAGAGACCCAGTACTTC
TRBV28,NA,NA,TRBJ1-5,CASSSPGVNQPQHF,TGTGCCAGCTCTTCCCCCGGGGTGAATCAGCCCCAGCATTTT
TRBV13,NA,TRBD1,TRBJ2-6,CASSPQGAGANVLTF,TGTGCCAGCAGCCCTCAGGGGGCTGGGGCCAACGTCCTGACTTTC
TRBV5-4,few,NA,TRBJ2-1,CASSFSFRVDNEQFF,TGTGCCAGCAGCTTTAGCTTCCGGGTAGACAATGAGCAGTTCTTC
TRBV28,NA,TRBD2,TRBJ2-5,CASSRPGLAGGGVETQYF,TGTGCCAGCAGTCGGCCCGGACTAGCGGGAGGGGGGGTTGAGACCCAGTACTTC
TRBV5-1,NA,TRBD1,TRBJ1-3,CASSLLGTVPFPGNTIYF,TGCGCCAGCAGCCTTCTCGGGACAGTCCCTTTCCCTGGAAACACCATATATTTT
TRBV5-4,NA,NA,TRBJ1-2,CASTQVPEEYGYTF,TGTGCCAGCACCCAAGTTCCTGAGGAATATGGCTACACCTTC
TRBV13,NA,TRBD2,TRBJ2-2,CASSLKAAGVEVGELFF,TGTGCCAGCAGCTTAAAGGCGGCGGGAGTAGAGGTCGGGGAGCTGTTTTTT